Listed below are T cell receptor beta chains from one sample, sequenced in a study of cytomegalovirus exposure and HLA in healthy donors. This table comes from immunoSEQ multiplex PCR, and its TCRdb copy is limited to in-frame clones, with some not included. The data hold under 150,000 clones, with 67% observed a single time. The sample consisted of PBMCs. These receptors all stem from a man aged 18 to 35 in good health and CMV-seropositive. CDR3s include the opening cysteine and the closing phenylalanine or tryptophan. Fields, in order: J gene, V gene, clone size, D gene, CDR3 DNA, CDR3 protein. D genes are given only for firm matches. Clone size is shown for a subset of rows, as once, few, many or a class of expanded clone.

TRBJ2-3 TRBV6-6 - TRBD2 TGTGCCAGCAGCTCTAGCGGGGGGGCTACAGATACGCAGTATTTT CASSSSGGATDTQYF
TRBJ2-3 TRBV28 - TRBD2 TGTGCCAGCAGTTTAGGGGGCAGCGGGGGTCAGGATACGCAGTATTTT CASSLGGSGGQDTQYF
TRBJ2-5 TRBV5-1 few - TGCGCCAGCAGCTTGGAGGACAGTGGCGGGACCCAGTACTTC CASSLEDSGGTQYF
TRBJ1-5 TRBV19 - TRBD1 TGTGCCAGTGGCGGGACAGGAATAAATCAGCCCCAGCATTTT CASGGTGINQPQHF
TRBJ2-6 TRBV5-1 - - TGCGCCAGCAGCCCCACGGTCTCTGGGGCCAACGTCCTGACTTTC CASSPTVSGANVLTF
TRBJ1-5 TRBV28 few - TGTGCCAGCACCCCCCGGACAGTCCTGGTTCAGCCCCAGCATTTT CASTPRTVLVQPQHF
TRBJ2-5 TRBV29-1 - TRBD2 TGCAGCGTCCTCGGACTAGCGGGGGGCGCGCAAGAGACCCAGTACTTC CSVLGLAGGAQETQYF
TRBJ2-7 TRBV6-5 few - TGTGCCAGCAGAAAATCGGGAGACAGCTACGAGCAGTACTTC CASRKSGDSYEQYF
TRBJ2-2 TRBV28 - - TGTGCCAGCAGTGCGGGTAACACCGGGGAGCTGTTTTTT CASSAGNTGELFF
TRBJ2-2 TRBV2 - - TGTGCCAGCAGGGGGACTTCGTCGAACACCGGGGAGCTGTTTTTT CASRGTSSNTGELFF